This T cell receptor (beta chain) is drawn from a study of tumor-infiltrating lymphocytes in primary liver carcinoma. Study-level points and caveats: Tumors reached a significantly greater top-250-clone fraction than blood did (p = 0.039).

Co-extraction of RNA and DNA was performed on about 20-32 mg of unsorted bulk tissue. CDR1 and CDR2 (germline): SGHDN, FVKESK. Trimming took off 2 bases at V and 5 bases at J, with 20 bases between the two ends. The CDR3 extends over 17 amino acids. Ten or more counts support this clonotype. Antigen specificity is unknown. TCR beta cDNA was reverse-transcribed from 500 to 550 ng of total RNA. The reaction used a constant-region primer and ProtoScript II reverse transcriptase. Slightly modified ARM-PCR served as the procedure for the TCR beta libraries. These libraries came from three rounds of nested multiplex PCR. Primers for the first two PCR rounds were TRBV1-TRBV30 forward primers and a C-beta reverse primer (around 10 cycles per round). TCRdb itself ran the multiplex PCR reads through MiXCR, one entry per CDR3 protein. The table lists roughly 100,000 distinct CDR3 sequences, around 83% of them singletons, with under 25% in the top ten.

The chain recombines TRBV14 with TRBJ2-3, with a possible D match to TRBD2 (6 bases). The sequence was obtained from a man aged 35 to 55 with primary liver carcinoma and hepatitis B virus infection. The sample consisted of liver tumor tissue from sampling region 3. Subset reported: tumor region T3, left-lateral pole. The CDR3 here is CASSQSRDSSLQDTQYF. CDR3 coding DNA: TGTGCCAGCAGCCAATCTCGGGACTCTTCCCTTCAAGATACGCAGTATTTT.